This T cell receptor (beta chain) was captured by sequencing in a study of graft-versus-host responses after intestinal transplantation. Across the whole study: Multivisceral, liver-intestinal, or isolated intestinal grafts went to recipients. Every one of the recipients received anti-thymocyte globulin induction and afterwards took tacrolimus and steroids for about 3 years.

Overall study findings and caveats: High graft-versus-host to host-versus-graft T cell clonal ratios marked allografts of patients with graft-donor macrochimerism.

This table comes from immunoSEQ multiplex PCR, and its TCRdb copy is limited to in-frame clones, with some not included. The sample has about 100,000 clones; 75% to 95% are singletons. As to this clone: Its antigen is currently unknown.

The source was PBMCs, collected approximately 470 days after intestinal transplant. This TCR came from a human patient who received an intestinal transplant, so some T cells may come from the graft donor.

The CDR3 loop reads CASSQETAGFHEQYF. CDR3 in DNA: TGTGCCAGCAGCCAAGAAACGGCAGGGTTTCACGAGCAGTACTTC. The J gene is TRBJ2-7, the V gene TRBV14; D perhaps matches TRBD1 (5 bases). Germline CDR1 and CDR2: SGHDN and FVKESK. Trimming stripped 0 bases from V and 5 bases from J, with 14 bases between. This CDR3 is 15 amino acids long.